This T cell receptor (beta chain) was obtained from a study of molecular identifiers for immune sequencing clone quantification. Study-level information: Split five ways in replicates, RNA from roughly 20,000 or 100,000 naive CD8 cells had four portions sequenced.

Sorting selected naive CD8 T cells with a CD8+CD4-CCR7+CD45RA+ phenotype. There are a few counts of this clonotype. From the PCR reads, TCRdb called clonotypes with MiXCR, one entry per CDR3 protein. The sample has over 550,000 distinct CDR3 sequences; about 25% are singletons. What was sequenced was naive CD8+ T cells from blood, with Jurkat cell RNA spiked in. Regarding subset: FACS-sorted CD8+CD4-CCR7+CD45RA+ naive T cells. The sequence was obtained from a human donor in good health. Some libraries in this study had Jurkat cell RNA spiked in.

The CDR3 DNA sequence: TGTGCCAGCACCCTCTTGACGGGGGAAGATCAGCCCCAGCATTTT. The encoded protein is CASTLLTGEDQPQHF. The chain recombines TRBV12-3 or TRBV12-4 with TRBJ1-5; perhaps TRBD1 as D (5 bases). The ends were cut back, 7 bases at V and 5 bases at J, with 18 bases in the middle. The CDR3 runs to 15 residues.